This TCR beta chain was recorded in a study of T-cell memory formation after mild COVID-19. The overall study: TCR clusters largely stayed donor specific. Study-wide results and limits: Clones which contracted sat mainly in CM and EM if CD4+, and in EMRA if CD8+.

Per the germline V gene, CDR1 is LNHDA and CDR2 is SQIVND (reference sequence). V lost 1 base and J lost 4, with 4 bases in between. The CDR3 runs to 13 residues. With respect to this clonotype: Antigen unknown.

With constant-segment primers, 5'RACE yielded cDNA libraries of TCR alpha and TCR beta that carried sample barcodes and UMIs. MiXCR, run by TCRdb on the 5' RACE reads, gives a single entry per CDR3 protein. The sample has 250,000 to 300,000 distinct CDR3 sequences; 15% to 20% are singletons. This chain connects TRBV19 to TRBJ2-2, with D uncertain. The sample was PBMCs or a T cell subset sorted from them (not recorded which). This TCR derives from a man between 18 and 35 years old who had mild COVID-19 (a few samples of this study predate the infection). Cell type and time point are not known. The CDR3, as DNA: TGTGCCAGTAGTATAGCTAGCACCGGGGAGCTGTTTTTT. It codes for CASSIASTGELFF.